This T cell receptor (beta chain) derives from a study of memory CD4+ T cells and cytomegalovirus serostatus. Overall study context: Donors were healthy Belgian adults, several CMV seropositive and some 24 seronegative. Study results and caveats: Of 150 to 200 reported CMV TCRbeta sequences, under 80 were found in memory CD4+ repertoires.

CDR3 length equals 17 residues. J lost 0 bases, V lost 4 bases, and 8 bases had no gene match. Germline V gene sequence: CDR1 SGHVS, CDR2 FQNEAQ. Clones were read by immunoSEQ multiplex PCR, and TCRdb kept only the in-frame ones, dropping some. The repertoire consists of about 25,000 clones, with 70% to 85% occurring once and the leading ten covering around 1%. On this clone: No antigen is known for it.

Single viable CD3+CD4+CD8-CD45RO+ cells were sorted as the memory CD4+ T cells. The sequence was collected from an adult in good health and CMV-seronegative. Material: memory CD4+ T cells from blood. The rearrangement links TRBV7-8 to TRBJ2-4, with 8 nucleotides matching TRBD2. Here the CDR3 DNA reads TGTGCCAGCAGCTCCCAAAGCGGGAGCATAGCCAAAAACATTCAGTACTTC. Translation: CASSSQSGSIAKNIQYF.